There are many counts of the clone carrying this T cell receptor (beta chain). With 10-nucleotide random UMIs, 5'RACE was used to make the cDNA. TCRdb independently ran MiXCR on the 5' RACE reads; one entry per CDR3 protein. The data show 35,000 to 40,000 distinct CDR3 sequences, 6% to 8.5% seen once. This CDR3 spans 12 amino acids. The V gene's germline CDR1 is MDHEN and CDR2 SYDVKM. V was trimmed by 7 bases and J by 3 bases, leaving 7 bases between them. Source material was 2 million unsorted PBMCs, stored at -80 °C in RNAlater. The entry originates in a study of neurological immune-mediated disorders.

The receptor's source is a woman in her thirties or forties in good health. The sequencing sample was made of PBMCs. This chain links TRBV28 with TRBJ2-1; D might be TRBD2 (5 bases). The CDR3 DNA reads TGTGCCAGCAACGGGGTCTACAATGAGCAGTTCTTC. The encoded protein is CASNGVYNEQFF.